The 29 T cell receptor beta chains below were found in one sample sequenced in a study of blood T cell repertoires in COVID-19. Clones were sequenced by immunoSEQ multiplex PCR, and TCRdb holds only the in-frame ones, with some missing. This sample has just over 650,000 clones; around 89% occur once, and the top ten carry around 0.3%. Material for sequencing was peripheral blood. The receptors were gathered from a woman under 30 with acute or convalescent COVID-19.

The chain uses TRBV11-2 and TRBJ1-1, with a tentative D call TRBD1 (5 bases). CDR3 length: 11 residues. Germline values: CDR1 SGHAT, CDR2 FQNNGV. The V gene lost 4 bases and the J gene lost 8 bases, with 8 bases spanning the gap. The chain's CDR3 is CASSSGGEAFF. CDR3 bases: TGTGCCAGCAGCTCCGGGGGAGAAGCTTTCTTT.

V usage is TRBV19 and J usage is TRBJ1-2; D gene uncertain. The CDR3 loop spans 12 amino acids. V was pared by 6 bases and J by 4 bases, with 9 bases between. Germline values: CDR1 LNHDA, CDR2 SQIVND (reference sequence). CDR3 coding DNA: TGTGCCAGTAGGGGCACCCTCTATGGCTACACCTTC. The encoded protein is CASRGTLYGYTF.

A note on this clone: This specimen includes other DNA sequences encoding the same CDR3. The chain joins TRBV3-1 (or the pseudogene TRBV3-2) to TRBJ1-2, with no clear D. V was clipped by 1 base and J by 8 bases, with 11 bases between them. The CDR3 has 13 amino acids. The germline CDR1 and CDR2 sequences are LGHDT and YNNKEL (reference sequence). The CDR3 here is CASSQGSRAGYTF. The CDR3 nucleotides are TGTGCCAGCAGCCAAGGTTCGAGGGCCGGCTACACCTTC.

V gene TRBV27 combines with J gene TRBJ1-2; D unresolved. With 4 bases removed from V and 4 bases from J, the gap between germline ends came to 10 bases. The length of the CDR3 is 13 residues. Germline assignment: CDR1 MNHEY and CDR2 SMNVEV (reference sequence). CDR3 residues: CASSWRVGYGYTF. In DNA form, the CDR3 reads TGTGCCAGCAGTTGGAGGGTGGGCTATGGCTACACCTTC.

V and J are TRBV4-3 and TRBJ2-7; 7 nucleotides align to TRBD1. V shed 3 bases and J 6 bases; nucleotides not matched to a gene: 17. This CDR3 is built from 17 residues. The V gene's germline CDR1 is LGHNA and CDR2 YSLEER. The DNA for the CDR3 is TGCGCCAGCAGCCATTACGTCACAGGGGTCTCCTCGGGCGAGCAGTACTTC. Its translation is CASSHYVTGVSSGEQYF.

V gene TRBV27 combines with J gene TRBJ1-1, with D perhaps matching TRBD1 (6 bases). This CDR3 has 13 residues. The germline V gene encodes CDR1 MNHEY and CDR2 SMNVEV (reference sequence). Trimming left V 4 bases short and J 7 bases short, with 13 bases between. The CDR3 protein is CASSSSWGHEAFF. The DNA of the CDR3 is TGTGCCAGCAGTTCCTCCTGGGGACATGAAGCTTTCTTT.

The chain couples TRBV27 to TRBJ1-2, with 7 bases fitting TRBD1. The CDR3 spans 14 residues. Germline loops: CDR1 MNHEY, CDR2 SMNVEV (reference sequence). J lost 2 bases, V lost 5 bases, and 5 bases had no gene match. The CDR3 region is CASSLRDRNYGYTF. Here the CDR3 DNA reads TGTGCCAGCAGTCTACGGGACAGAAACTATGGCTACACCTTC.

The rearrangement uses TRBV27 and TRBJ2-1; 13 bases fit TRBD2. The CDR3 is 17 residues long. The V and J ends lost 3 bases and 4 bases, in that order; junction bases with no gene match: 6. CDR1 MNHEY and CDR2 SMNVEV come from the germline V gene (reference sequence). The CDR3 bases are TGTGCCAGCAGTTTCGGGGGACTAGCGGGGTTATACAATGAGCAGTTCTTC. This translates into CASSFGGLAGLYNEQFF.

The genes are TRBV6-6 and TRBJ2-7, with D uncertain. The CDR3 runs to 15 residues. The germline V gene has CDR1 MNHNY and CDR2 SVGAGI (reference sequence). V gave up 4 bases and J gave up 5 bases, with 18 bases separating them. The chain's CDR3 is CASSFLTHLGHEQYF. For the CDR3, the DNA is TGTGCCAGCAGTTTCCTGACCCATTTGGGCCACGAGCAGTACTTC.

The CDR3 DNA is TGTGCCATCAGTGTCCGGGAGAATAGCAATGAGCAGTTCTTC. This encodes CAISVRENSNEQFF. The J gene is TRBJ2-1, the V gene TRBV10-3; D is perhaps TRBD2 (6 bases). Germline V gene lookup returns CDR1 ENHRY and CDR2 SYGVKD. Trimming took off 4 bases at V and 6 bases at J, with 13 bases between the two ends. CDR3 length: 14 amino acids.

The chain employs TRBV19 and TRBJ2-7, with 8 positions matching TRBD1. V trimming: 1 base; J trimming: 6 bases; junction bases outside the gene matches: 2. The CDR3 runs to 13 residues. CDR1 and CDR2 (germline): LNHDA, SQIVND (reference sequence). CDR3 region: CASSIGTGSEQYF. DNA for the CDR3: TGTGCCAGTAGTATAGGGACAGGGAGCGAGCAGTACTTC.

This chain links TRBV25-1 with TRBJ2-5; D unclear. This CDR3 contains 14 residues. Germline V CDR1 and CDR2: MGHDK, SYGVNS. The V end lost 2 bases, the J end lost 0 bases, and 7 bases lay between the germline ends. The CDR3 DNA sequence: TGTGCCAGCAGTGAACCACGGTACCAAGAGACCCAGTACTTC. Protein sequence: CASSEPRYQETQYF.

This chain joins TRBV9 and TRBJ2-1; TRBD1 agrees at 7 bases. The length of the CDR3 is 17 residues. The trim removed 4 bases at V and 2 bases at J, leaving 12 bases unmatched. Germline V gene lookup returns CDR1 SGDLS and CDR2 YYNGEE. In DNA form, the CDR3 reads TGTGCCAGCAGCCCCCGACAGGGCGAGATCCCCTACAATGAGCAGTTCTTC. It specifies CASSPRQGEIPYNEQFF.

The rearrangement uses TRBV11-2 and TRBJ1-6; D is uncertain. CDR1 is SGHAT and CDR2 is FQNNGV in the germline V gene. This CDR3 contains 16 residues. Trimming stripped 4 bases from V and 8 bases from J, with 18 bases between. CDR3 in DNA: TGTGCCAGCAGCTCCCGAAGGCGGGGTATTGATTCACCCCTCCACTTT. Translation: CASSSRRRGIDSPLHF.

This clone came up once. This chain connects TRBV7-9 to TRBJ2-1, with D tentatively TRBD1 (6 bases). The CDR3 totals 15 residues. Deletions cut 1 base from V and 4 bases from J, with 11 bases between. CDR1 and CDR2 from the germline V gene are SEHNR and FQNEAQ (reference sequence). CDR3 loop: CASSLGGGQYNEQFF. The CDR3 DNA is TGTGCCAGCAGCTTAGGTGGGGGCCAGTACAATGAGCAGTTCTTC.

The V call is TRBV1, the J call TRBJ2-1; TRBD2, the table's D call, lacks a check against the DNA. TRBV1 is a documented pseudogene. This CDR3 spans 15 amino acids. The CDR3: CTSSQKRGGLNEQFF. In DNA, the CDR3 is TGCACCAGCAGTCAGAAGCGGGGGGGCCTCAATGAGCAGTTCTTC.

The gene calls are TRBV11-3 and TRBJ2-1; 11 bases line up with TRBD2. CDR3 length equals 15 residues. The V gene's germline CDR1 is SGHNT and CDR2 YENEEA. Trimming at V came to 3 bases and at J to 6 bases, leaving 4 bases not matched to a gene. CDR3 in DNA: TGTGCCAGCAGCTTTAGCGGGGGGGCCTCCAATGAGCAGTTCTTC. Translating it yields CASSFSGGASNEQFF.

J is TRBJ1-4 and V is TRBV9; D uncertain. Germline V lookup: CDR1 SGDLS, CDR2 YYNGEE. The CDR3 totals 15 residues. V gave up 3 bases and J gave up 0 bases, with 9 bases separating them. The chain's CDR3 is CASSASGATNEKLFF. The DNA of the CDR3 is TGTGCCAGCAGCGCCTCCGGGGCAACTAATGAAAAACTGTTTTTT.

The chain combines TRBV7-8 with TRBJ1-1; 8 positions match TRBD1. The CDR3 length is 15 residues. CDR1 SGHVS and CDR2 FQNEAQ come from the germline V gene. Losses at the gene ends were 4 bases for V and 0 bases for J; bases not matched to a gene: 4. The CDR3 region has the DNA TGTGCCAGCAGCTCCAGGGGGCAGCTGAACACTGAAGCTTTCTTT. Its protein product is CASSSRGQLNTEAFF.

This sequence joins TRBV7-2 and TRBJ2-2; TRBD1 matches 11 bases. Germline assignment: CDR1 SGHTA and CDR2 FQGNSA. V shed 3 bases and J 5 bases; nucleotides not matched to a gene: 2. The CDR3 extends over 15 amino acids. CDR3 sequence (DNA): TGTGCCAGCAGCTTGGACAGGGGGCGAACCGGGGAGCTGTTTTTT. It is translated as CASSLDRGRTGELFF.

The chain joins TRBV12-3 or TRBV12-4 to TRBJ2-7, with 8 bases fitting TRBD1. There are 13 residues in the CDR3. V lost 4 bases and J lost 3; bases outside the gene matches: 2. CDR3 nucleotide sequence: TGTGCCAGCAGTTGGGGGACAGGCTACGAGCAGTACTTC. Its translation: CASSWGTGYEQYF.

J is TRBJ2-7 and V is TRBV3-1 (or the pseudogene TRBV3-2), with 10 positions matching TRBD1. The V gene end was trimmed by 0 bases and the J gene end by 7 bases; junction bases not matched to a gene: 18. Germline V CDR1 and CDR2: LGHDT, YNNKEL (reference sequence). The CDR3 spans 19 residues. The CDR3 is CASSQESLGRQGATGEQYF. The CDR3 DNA reads as TGTGCCAGCAGCCAAGAATCGCTCGGACGACAGGGGGCAACTGGAGAGCAGTACTTC.

The V call is TRBV5-1, the J call TRBJ1-2; 7 nucleotides match TRBD1. The J segment lost 8 bases and the V segment lost 4 bases, leaving 14 bases of the junction unmatched. Germline CDR1 is SGHRS and CDR2 is YFSETQ. CDR3 size: 15 residues. The CDR3 reads CASSPTQTGAKGYTF. The CDR3 region has the DNA TGCGCCAGCAGCCCTACTCAAACAGGGGCTAAAGGCTACACCTTC. The full variable domain, its missing parts supplied by reference TRBV5-1 and TRBJ1-2, is KAGVTQTPRYLIKTRGQQVTLSCSPISGHRSVSWYQQTPGQGLQFLFEYFSETQRNKGNFPGRFSGRQFSNSRSEMNVSTLELGDSALYLCASSPTQTGAKGYTFGSGTRLTVV.

The J gene is TRBJ2-1, the V gene TRBV11-2; 10 nucleotides agree with TRBD2. This CDR3 has 17 residues. After removal of 4 bases from V and 3 bases from J, the junction contained 9 bases not matched to a gene. Per the germline V gene, CDR1 is SGHAT and CDR2 is FQNNGV. For the CDR3, the DNA is TGTGCCAGCAGCTCCTCGTGGGTAGCGGGGGGCTACAATGAGCAGTTCTTC. The encoded protein is CASSSSWVAGGYNEQFF.

The chain has TRBV4-2 and TRBJ2-7, with TRBD1 identical over 7 bases. CDR1 and CDR2 (germline): LGHNA, YNFKEQ. Trimming removed 3 bases from V and 3 bases from J; junction bases left unmatched: 8. The CDR3 loop spans 15 amino acids. The CDR3 reads CASSHSEAGGYEQYF. In DNA form, the CDR3 reads TGTGCCAGCAGCCACTCAGAGGCAGGGGGCTACGAGCAGTACTTC.

The chain combines TRBV9 with TRBJ2-2; TRBD2 might be the D (5 bases). Per germline, CDR1 SGDLS and CDR2 YYNGEE. V was cut by 0 bases and J by 6 bases, with 12 bases left in between. The CDR3 length is 15 residues. CDR3 DNA sequence: TGTGCCAGCAGCGTAGGGTACGGGGTCTCCGGGGAGCTGTTTTTT. It is translated as CASSVGYGVSGELFF.

This chain links TRBV5-5 with TRBJ1-2; 10 bases are a match to TRBD1. This CDR3 has 15 amino acids. Germline V CDR1 and CDR2: SGHKS, YYEKEE (reference sequence). The V and J ends lost 0 bases and 5 bases, in that order; junction bases with no gene match: 4. The CDR3 here is CASSLVTGGQYGYTF. The CDR3 bases are TGTGCCAGCAGCTTGGTGACAGGGGGCCAATATGGCTACACCTTC.

The chain combines TRBV6-2 or TRBV6-3 with TRBJ1-5; D perhaps matches TRBD1 (6 bases). The CDR3 totals 15 residues. The V and J ends lost 2 bases and 8 bases respectively, with 16 bases between them. Germline CDR1 MNHEY, CDR2 SVGEGT. The DNA for the CDR3 is TGTGCCAGCAGTTACGGCGGGGGGCACGCGGAGCCCCAGCATTTT. Translation gives CASSYGGGHAEPQHF.

This clone appeared a few times. This CDR3 is CASSQTTGTGNEKLFF. Here the CDR3 DNA reads TGCGCCAGCAGCCAAACTACCGGGACAGGGAACGAAAAACTGTTTTTT. The chain has TRBV4-1 and TRBJ1-4; 9 bases fit TRBD1. Germline trimming cut 2 bases from V and 8 bases from J; bases unmatched to any gene: 9. Per germline, CDR1 MGHRA and CDR2 YSYEKL. The CDR3 runs 16 residues.